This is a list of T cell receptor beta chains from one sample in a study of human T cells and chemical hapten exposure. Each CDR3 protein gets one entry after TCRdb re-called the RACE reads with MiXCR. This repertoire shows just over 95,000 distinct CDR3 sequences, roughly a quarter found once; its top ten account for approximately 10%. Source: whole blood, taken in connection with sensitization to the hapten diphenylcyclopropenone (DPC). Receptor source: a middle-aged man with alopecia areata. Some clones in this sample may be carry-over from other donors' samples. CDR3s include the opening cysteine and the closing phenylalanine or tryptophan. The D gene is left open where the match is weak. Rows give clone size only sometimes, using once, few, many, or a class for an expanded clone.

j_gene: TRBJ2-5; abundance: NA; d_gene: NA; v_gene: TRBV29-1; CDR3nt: TGCAGCGTTGAAATTAATTGGGAAGAGACCCAGTACTTC; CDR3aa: CSVEINWEETQYF
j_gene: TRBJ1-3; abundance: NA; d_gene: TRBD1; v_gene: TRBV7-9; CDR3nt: TGTGCCAGCAGCTCCCCCGGGACAGGCAACCGCCCCTCTGGAAACACCATATATTTT; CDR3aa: CASSSPGTGNRPSGNTIYF
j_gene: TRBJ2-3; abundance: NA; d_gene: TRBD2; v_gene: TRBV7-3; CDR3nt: TGTGCCAGCAGCTTACAGCCTAGCGGGAGGACAGATACGCAGTATTTT; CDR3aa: CASSLQPSGRTDTQYF
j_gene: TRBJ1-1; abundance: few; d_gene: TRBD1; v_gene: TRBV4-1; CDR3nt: TGCGCCAGCAGGAGGGGGACAGGGGGAAAGCGGGACACTGAAGCTTTCTTT; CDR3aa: CASRRGTGGKRDTEAFF
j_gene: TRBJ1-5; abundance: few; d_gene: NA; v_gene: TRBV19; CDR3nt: TGTGCCAGTAAAGGGACGATCAATCAGCCCCAGCATTTT; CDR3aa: CASKGTINQPQHF
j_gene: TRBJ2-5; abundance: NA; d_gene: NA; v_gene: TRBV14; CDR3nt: TGTGCCAGCAGCCAAGATGACGGTCGGGCCCAGTACTTC; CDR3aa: CASSQDDGRAQYF
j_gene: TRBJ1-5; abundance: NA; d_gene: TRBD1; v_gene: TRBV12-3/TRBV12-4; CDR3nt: TGTGCCAGCAGTTCGGGACAGGGAAACAATCAGCCCCAGCATTTT; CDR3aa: CASSSGQGNNQPQHF
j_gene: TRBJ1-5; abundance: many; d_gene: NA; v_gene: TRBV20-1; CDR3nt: TGCAGTGCCTGGATGGGGATAAATCAGCCCCAGCATTTT; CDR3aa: CSAWMGINQPQHF
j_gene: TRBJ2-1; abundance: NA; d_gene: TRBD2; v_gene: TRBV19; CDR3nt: TGTGCCACCGGACTAGCGGGAGCACGCCCCAGCAATGAGCAGTTCTTC; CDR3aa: CATGLAGARPSNEQFF
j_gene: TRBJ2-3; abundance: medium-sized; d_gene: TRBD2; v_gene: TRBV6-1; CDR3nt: TGTGCCAGCAGTGAATGGCTAGCGGGAAGCAGCACAGATACGCAGTATTTT; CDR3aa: CASSEWLAGSSTDTQYF
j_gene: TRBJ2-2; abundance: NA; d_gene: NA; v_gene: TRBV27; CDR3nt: TGTGCCAGCAGCGAGCTATATCCCGGGGAGCTGTTTTTT; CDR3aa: CASSELYPGELFF
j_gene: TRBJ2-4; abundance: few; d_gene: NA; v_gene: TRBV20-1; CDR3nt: TGCAGTGCTAGGGATTTCGGGGGCCTGCCAAACATTCAGTACTTC; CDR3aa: CSARDFGGLPNIQYF
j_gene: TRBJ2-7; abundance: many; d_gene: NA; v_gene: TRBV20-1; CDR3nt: TGCAGTGCTCGTGCAGGTTCCTCCTACGAGCAGTACTTC; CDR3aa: CSARAGSSYEQYF
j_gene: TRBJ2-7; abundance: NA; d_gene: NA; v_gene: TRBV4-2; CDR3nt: TGTGCCAGCAGCCACGGAGGGGCGAGCGAGCAGTACTTC; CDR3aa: CASSHGGASEQYF
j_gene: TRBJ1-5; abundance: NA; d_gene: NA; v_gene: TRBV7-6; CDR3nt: TGTGCCAGCAGCTTAGACGGGGGTCAGCCCCAGCATTTT; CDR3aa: CASSLDGGQPQHF
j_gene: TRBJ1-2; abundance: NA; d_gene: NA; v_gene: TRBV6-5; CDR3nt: TGTGCCAGCAGTTACGGAACAGGCTTCTATGGCTACACCTTC; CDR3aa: CASSYGTGFYGYTF
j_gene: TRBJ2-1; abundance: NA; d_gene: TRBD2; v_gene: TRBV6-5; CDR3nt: TGTGCCAGCAGTTACGGGGCTAGCGGGAGGAGGAATGAGCAGTTCTTC; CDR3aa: CASSYGASGRRNEQFF
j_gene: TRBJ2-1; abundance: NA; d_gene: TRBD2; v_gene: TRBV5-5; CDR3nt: TGTGCCAGCAGCTTTGGACTAGCGGGGGCCTACAATGAGCAGTTCTTC; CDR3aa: CASSFGLAGAYNEQFF
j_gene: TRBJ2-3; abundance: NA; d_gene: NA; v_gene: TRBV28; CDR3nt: TGTGCCAGCAGTTTATTTAGGGAGGTGAGCACAGATACGCAGTATTTT; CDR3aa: CASSLFREVSTDTQYF
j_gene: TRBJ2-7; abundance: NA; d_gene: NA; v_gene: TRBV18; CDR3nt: TGTGCCAGCTCACCAGGAATGGTCGGCGAGCAGTACTTC; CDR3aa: CASSPGMVGEQYF
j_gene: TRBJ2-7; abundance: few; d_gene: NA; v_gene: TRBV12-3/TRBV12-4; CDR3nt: TGTGCCAGCAGTATCACAGGCTCCAGCTCCTACGAGCAGTACTTC; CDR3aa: CASSITGSSSYEQYF
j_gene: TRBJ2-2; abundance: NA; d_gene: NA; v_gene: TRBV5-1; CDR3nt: TGCGCCAGCAGCTTACCTGGGGGCTTCGCCGGGGAGCTGTTTTTT; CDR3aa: CASSLPGGFAGELFF
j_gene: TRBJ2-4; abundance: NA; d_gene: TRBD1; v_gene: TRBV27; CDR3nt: TGTGCCAGCAGTTTTCGGGGACAGGGAGGAAAAAACATTCAGTACTTC; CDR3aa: CASSFRGQGGKNIQYF
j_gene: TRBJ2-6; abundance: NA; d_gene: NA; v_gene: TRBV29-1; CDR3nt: TGCAGCGTTGAAGACAGCTCTGGGGCCAACGTCCTGACTTTC; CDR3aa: CSVEDSSGANVLTF